These T cell receptor beta chains were read from a single sample in a study of identical twins. TCRdb re-called the 5' RACE reads through MiXCR, storing one row per CDR3 protein. In the table there are under 300,000 distinct CDR3 sequences, roughly 13% of which are singletons. The same sample was also used in a study of yellow fever vaccine responses in identical twins.

Input material: memory (CD45RO+) T cells sorted from blood. These receptors came from a woman aged 18-29 years in good health. CDR3s include the opening cysteine and the closing phenylalanine or tryptophan. A D gene is named only where the DNA matches it firmly. Part of the rows lack a size; the others show once, few, many or a class for expanded clones.

d_call	clone_size	cdr3_length	v_call	j_call	cdr3_aa	cdr3_nt
TRBD1	NA	17	TRBV25-1	TRBJ2-7	CASSVILRDRICYEQYF	TGTGCCAGCAGTGTCATTCTACGGGACAGGATTTGCTACGAGCAGTACTTC
TRBD1	NA	14	TRBV2	TRBJ2-7	CASSHQGQGVRQYF	TGTGCCAGCAGTCACCAGGGACAGGGGGTAAGGCAGTACTTC
NA	many	15	TRBV27	TRBJ2-1	CASSLEGQARNEQFF	TGTGCCAGCAGTTTAGAAGGGCAGGCTAGAAATGAGCAGTTCTTC
NA	NA	13	TRBV2	TRBJ2-7	CASSESTFLEQYF	TGTGCCAGCAGTGAAAGTACGTTCCTCGAGCAGTACTTC
TRBD2	many	13	TRBV25-1	TRBJ2-1	CASSSGSPAEQFF	TGTGCCAGCTCCAGCGGGAGCCCCGCTGAGCAGTTCTTC
NA	few	11	TRBV18	TRBJ2-1	CASQGYNEQFF	TGTGCCAGCCAAGGTTACAATGAGCAGTTCTTC
NA	many	15	TRBV18	TRBJ2-7	CASSPTSKGAYEQYF	TGTGCCAGCTCACCCACTAGTAAAGGGGCATACGAGCAGTACTTC
TRBD1	NA	17	TRBV2	TRBJ1-1	CASSDIRMGQANTEAFF	TGTGCCAGCAGTGATATTAGGATGGGACAGGCGAACACTGAAGCTTTCTTT
NA	few	15	TRBV5-1	TRBJ2-3	CASSLWAGSTDTQYF	TGCGCCAGCAGCTTGTGGGCAGGCAGCACAGATACGCAGTATTTT
NA	NA	16	TRBV5-8	TRBJ2-2	CASSLNNRQGTGELFF	TGTGCCAGCAGCTTGAACAACAGGCAGGGCACCGGGGAGCTGTTTTTT
TRBD2	many	15	TRBV11-3	TRBJ2-7	CASNAPGLATPEQYF	TGTGCCAGCAACGCCCCGGGACTAGCGACGCCTGAGCAGTACTTC
TRBD2	few	18	TRBV9	TRBJ2-3	CASSGSGRGDWGTDTQYF	TGTGCCAGCAGCGGAAGCGGGAGAGGGGACTGGGGCACAGATACGCAGTATTTT
NA	NA	11	TRBV9	TRBJ1-2	CASRANYGYTF	TGTGCCAGCAGGGCTAACTATGGCTACACCTTC
NA	many	16	TRBV24-1	TRBJ2-7	CATSDLGRATSYEQYF	TGTGCCACCAGTGATTTGGGCAGGGCCACCTCCTACGAGCAGTACTTC
NA	few	10	TRBV20-1	TRBJ2-7	CSAEDNEQYF	TGCAGTGCGGAAGACAACGAGCAGTACTTC
NA	NA	14	TRBV3-1	TRBJ2-1	CASSPSWDYNEQFF	TGTGCCAGCAGCCCCTCCTGGGACTACAATGAGCAGTTCTTC
NA	many	17	TRBV6-2/TRBV6-3	TRBJ2-2	CASSKETGGPNTGELFF	TGTGCCAGCAGTAAGGAGACCGGAGGTCCGAACACCGGGGAGCTGTTTTTT
NA	many	15	TRBV4-3	TRBJ2-6	CASSQDTSGANVLTF	TGCGCCAGCAGCCAGGATACCTCTGGGGCCAACGTCCTGACTTTC
TRBD1	few	15	TRBV19	TRBJ1-2	CASSARQGGGYGYTF	TGTGCCAGTAGTGCCCGTCAAGGGGGCGGCTATGGCTACACCTTC
TRBD1	NA	18	TRBV6-1	TRBJ2-7	CASSLEPPGQGALYEQYF	TGTGCCAGCAGTCTGGAGCCCCCCGGACAGGGGGCCCTCTACGAGCAGTACTTC
NA	NA	13	TRBV28	TRBJ2-3	CASSVPPTDTQYF	TGTGCCAGCAGCGTACCTCCCACAGATACGCAGTATTTT
NA	NA	14	TRBV30	TRBJ2-1	CAWILDMTYNEQFF	TGTGCCTGGATCCTCGATATGACCTACAATGAGCAGTTCTTC
NA	NA	14	TRBV12-3/TRBV12-4	TRBJ1-1	CASSPEGRGTEAFF	TGTGCCAGCAGCCCTGAAGGGAGGGGCACTGAAGCTTTCTTT
TRBD1	NA	14	TRBV27	TRBJ2-3	CASKEGQALDTQYF	TGTGCCAGCAAGGAGGGACAGGCTCTCGATACGCAGTATTTT
NA	NA	18	TRBV20-1	TRBJ2-7	CSARGGSGTVGSLYEQYF	TGCAGTGCCAGGGGTGGGTCTGGGACTGTCGGGAGTCTGTACGAGCAGTACTTC
NA	many	16	TRBV5-1	TRBJ1-1	CASSLGSRLSNTEAFF	TGCGCCAGCAGCTTGGGCAGCCGGCTAAGTAACACTGAAGCTTTCTTT
NA	few	12	TRBV3-1	TRBJ2-7	CASSQAAGEQYF	TGTGCCAGCAGCCAAGCGGCAGGCGAGCAGTACTTC
TRBD2	few	9	TRBV10-3	TRBJ2-7	CAIIERGNF	TGTGCCATCATCGAGCGGGGGAACTTC